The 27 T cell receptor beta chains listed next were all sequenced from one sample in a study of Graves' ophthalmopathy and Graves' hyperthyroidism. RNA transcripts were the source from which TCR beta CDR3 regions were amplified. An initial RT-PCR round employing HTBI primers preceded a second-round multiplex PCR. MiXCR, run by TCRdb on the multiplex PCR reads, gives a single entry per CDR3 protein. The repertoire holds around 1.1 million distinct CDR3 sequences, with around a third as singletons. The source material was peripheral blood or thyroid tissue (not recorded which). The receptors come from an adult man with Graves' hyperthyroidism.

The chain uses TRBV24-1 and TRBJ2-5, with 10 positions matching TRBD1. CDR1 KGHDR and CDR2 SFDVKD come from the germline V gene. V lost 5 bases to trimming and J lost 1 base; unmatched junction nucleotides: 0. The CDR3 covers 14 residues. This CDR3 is CATSGTGGQETQYF. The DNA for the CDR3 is TGTGCCACCAGTGGGACAGGGGGCCAAGAGACCCAGTACTTC.

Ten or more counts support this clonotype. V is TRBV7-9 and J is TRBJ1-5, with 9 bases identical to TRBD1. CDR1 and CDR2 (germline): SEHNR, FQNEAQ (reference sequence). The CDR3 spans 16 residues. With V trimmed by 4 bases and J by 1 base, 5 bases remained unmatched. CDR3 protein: CASSSGQGGSNQPQHF. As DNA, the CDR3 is TGTGCCAGCAGCTCGGGACAGGGTGGAAGCAATCAGCCCCAGCATTTT.

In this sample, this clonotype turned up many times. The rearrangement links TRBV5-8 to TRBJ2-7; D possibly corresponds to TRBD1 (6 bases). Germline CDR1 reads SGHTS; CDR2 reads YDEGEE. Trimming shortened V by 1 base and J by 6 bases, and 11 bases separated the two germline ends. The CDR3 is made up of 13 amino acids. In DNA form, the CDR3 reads TGTGCCAGCAGCTTGCGGACAGAGGGCGAGCAGTACTTC. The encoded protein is CASSLRTEGEQYF.

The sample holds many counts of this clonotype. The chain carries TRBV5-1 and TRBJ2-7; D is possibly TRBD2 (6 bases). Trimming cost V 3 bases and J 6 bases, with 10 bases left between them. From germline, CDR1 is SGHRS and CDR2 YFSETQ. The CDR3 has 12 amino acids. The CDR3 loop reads CASSSEGSEQYF. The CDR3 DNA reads TGCGCCAGCAGCTCGGAGGGTTCCGAGCAGTACTTC.

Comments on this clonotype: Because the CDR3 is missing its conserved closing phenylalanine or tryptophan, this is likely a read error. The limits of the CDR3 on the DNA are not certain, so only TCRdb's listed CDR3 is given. The CDR3 region is CASSLARN. This chain connects TRBV7-8 to TRBJ2-6. Germline assignment: CDR1 SGHVS and CDR2 FQNEAQ. A total of 8 residues make up the CDR3, ends included.

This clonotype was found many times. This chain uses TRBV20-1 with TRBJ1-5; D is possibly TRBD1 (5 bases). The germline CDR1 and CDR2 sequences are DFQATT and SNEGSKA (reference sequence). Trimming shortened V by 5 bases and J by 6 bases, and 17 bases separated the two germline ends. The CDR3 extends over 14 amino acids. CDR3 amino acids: CSALGGGLSQPQHF. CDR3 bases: TGCAGTGCTCTCGGGGGGGGATTGAGTCAGCCCCAGCATTTT.

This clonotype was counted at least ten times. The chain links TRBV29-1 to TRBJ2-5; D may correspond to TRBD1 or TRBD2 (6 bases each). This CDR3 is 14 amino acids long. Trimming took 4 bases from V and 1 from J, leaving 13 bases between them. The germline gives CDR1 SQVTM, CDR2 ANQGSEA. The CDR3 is CSVGGGGSQETQYF. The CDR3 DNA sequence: TGCAGCGTTGGTGGAGGGGGGTCCCAAGAGACCCAGTACTTC.

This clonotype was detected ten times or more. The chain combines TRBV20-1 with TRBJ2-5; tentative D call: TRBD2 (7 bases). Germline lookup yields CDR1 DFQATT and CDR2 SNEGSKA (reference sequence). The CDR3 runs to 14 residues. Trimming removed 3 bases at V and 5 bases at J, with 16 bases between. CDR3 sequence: CSARRGRPGETQYF. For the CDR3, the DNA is TGCAGTGCTAGGCGGGGGCGCCCAGGGGAGACCCAGTACTTC.

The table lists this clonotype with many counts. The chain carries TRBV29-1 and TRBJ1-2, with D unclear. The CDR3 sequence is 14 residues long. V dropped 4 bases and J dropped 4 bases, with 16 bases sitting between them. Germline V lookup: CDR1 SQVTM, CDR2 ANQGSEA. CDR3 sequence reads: CSVGRSPGSYGYTF. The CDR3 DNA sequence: TGCAGCGTTGGGAGGAGCCCTGGATCCTATGGCTACACCTTC.

CDR3 nucleotide sequence: TGTGCCAGCGGAGGCAATACGCAGTATTTT. Encoded protein: CASGGNTQYF. V and J are TRBV25-1 and TRBJ2-3; D is possibly TRBD2 (5 bases). V gave up 8 bases and J gave up 7 bases, with 7 bases separating them. The germline V gene has CDR1 MGHDK and CDR2 SYGVNS. This CDR3 contains 10 residues.

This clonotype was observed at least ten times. CDR3 bases: TGCAGCGTTGAAGCGACAGGGGGCTATTCGGGCTACACCTTC. The encoded protein is CSVEATGGYSGYTF. The chain combines TRBV29-1 with TRBJ1-2, with TRBD1 identical over 10 bases. Trimming cost V 1 base and J 8 bases; bases outside gene matches: 7. This CDR3 comprises 14 residues. CDR1 SQVTM and CDR2 ANQGSEA come from the germline V gene.

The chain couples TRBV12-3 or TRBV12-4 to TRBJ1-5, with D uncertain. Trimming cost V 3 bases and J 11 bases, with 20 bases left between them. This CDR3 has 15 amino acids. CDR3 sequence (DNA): TGTGCCAGCAGTTTTACGGGGTCGGTAAGAGAGACCCAGCATTTT. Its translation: CASSFTGSVRETQHF.

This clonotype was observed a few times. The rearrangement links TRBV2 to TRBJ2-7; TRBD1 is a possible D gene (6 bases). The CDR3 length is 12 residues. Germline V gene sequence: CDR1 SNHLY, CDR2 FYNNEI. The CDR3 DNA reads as TGTGCGGACAGCCGGAGCTCCTACGAGCAGTACTTC. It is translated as CADSRSSYEQYF.

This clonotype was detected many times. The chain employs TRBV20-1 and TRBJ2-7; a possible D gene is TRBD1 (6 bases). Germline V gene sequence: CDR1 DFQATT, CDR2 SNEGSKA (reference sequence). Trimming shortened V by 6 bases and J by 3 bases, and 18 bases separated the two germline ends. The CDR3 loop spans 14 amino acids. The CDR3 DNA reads TGCAGTGCCCAGACAGGCGTGGGCGACTACGAGCAGTACTTC. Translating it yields CSAQTGVGDYEQYF.

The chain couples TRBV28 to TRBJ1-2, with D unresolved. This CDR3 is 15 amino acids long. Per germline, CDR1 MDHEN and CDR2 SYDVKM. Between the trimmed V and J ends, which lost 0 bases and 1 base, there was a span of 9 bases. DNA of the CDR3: TGTGCCAGCAGTTTATGGACCGAAGTTAACTATGGCTACACCTTC. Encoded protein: CASSLWTEVNYGYTF.

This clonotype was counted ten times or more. CDR3 loop: CASSIRRGGELFF. The CDR3 DNA is TGTGCCAGCAGTATAAGAAGAGGCGGGGAGCTGTTTTTT. The chain carries TRBV9 and TRBJ2-2; D is unresolved. This CDR3 has 13 residues. V was clipped by 5 bases and J by 7 bases, with 12 bases between them. Germline V gives CDR1 SGDLS, CDR2 YYNGEE. The full variable domain, with the rest looked up from reference TRBV9 and TRBJ2-2, is DSGVTQTPKHLITATGQRVTLRCSPRSGDLSVYWYQQSLDQGLQFLIQYYNGEERAKGNILERFSAQQFPDLHSELNLSSLELGDSALYFCASSIRRGGELFFGEGSRLTVL.

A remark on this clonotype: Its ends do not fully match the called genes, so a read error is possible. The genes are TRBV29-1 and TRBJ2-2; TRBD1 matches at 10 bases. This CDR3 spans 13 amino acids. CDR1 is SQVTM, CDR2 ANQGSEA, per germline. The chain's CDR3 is CSVEGQGAGELFF. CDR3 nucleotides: TGCAGCGTGGAAGGACAGGGGGCCGGGGAGCTGTTTTTT.

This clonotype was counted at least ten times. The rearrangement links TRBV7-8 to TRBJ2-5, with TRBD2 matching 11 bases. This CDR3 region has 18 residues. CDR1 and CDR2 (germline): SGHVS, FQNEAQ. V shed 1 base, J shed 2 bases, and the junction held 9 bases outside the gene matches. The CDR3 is CASSLVASGRIVQETQYF. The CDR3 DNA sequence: TGTGCCAGCAGCTTAGTGGCTAGCGGGAGGATTGTACAAGAGACCCAGTACTTC.

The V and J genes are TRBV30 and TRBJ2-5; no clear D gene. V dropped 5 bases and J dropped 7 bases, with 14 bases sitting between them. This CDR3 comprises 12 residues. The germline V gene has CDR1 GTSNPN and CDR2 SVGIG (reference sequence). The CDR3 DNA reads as TGTGCCTGGGATGGTGGGTCTGTGACCCAGTACTTC. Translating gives CAWDGGSVTQYF.

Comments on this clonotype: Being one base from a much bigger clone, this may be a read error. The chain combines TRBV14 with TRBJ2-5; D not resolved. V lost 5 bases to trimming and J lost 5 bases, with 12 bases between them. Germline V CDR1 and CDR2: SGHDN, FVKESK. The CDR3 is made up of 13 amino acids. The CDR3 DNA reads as TGTGCCAGCAGCTCCCAAAGTTGGGAGACCCAGTACTTC. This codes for CASSSQSWETQYF.

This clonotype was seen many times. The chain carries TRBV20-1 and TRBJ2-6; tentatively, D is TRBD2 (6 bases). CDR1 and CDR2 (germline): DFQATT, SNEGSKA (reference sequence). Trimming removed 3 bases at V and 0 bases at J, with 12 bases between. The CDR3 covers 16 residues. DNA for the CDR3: TGCAGTGCTAGGGGGACTGACGACTCTGGGGCCAACGTCCTGACTTTC. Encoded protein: CSARGTDDSGANVLTF.

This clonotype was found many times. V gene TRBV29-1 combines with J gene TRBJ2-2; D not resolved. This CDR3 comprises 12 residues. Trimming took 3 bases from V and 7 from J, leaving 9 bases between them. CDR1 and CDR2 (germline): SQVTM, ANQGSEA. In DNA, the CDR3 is TGCAGCGTTGAGGGCACTAACGGGGAGCTGTTTTTT. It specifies CSVEGTNGELFF.

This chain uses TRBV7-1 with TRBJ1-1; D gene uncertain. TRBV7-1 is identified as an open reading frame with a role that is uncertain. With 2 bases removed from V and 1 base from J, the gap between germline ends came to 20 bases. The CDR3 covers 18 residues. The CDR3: CASSSYDIGSAGNTEAFF. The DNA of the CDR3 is TGTGCCAGCAGCTCATACGACATCGGGTCCGCGGGGAACACTGAAGCTTTCTTT.

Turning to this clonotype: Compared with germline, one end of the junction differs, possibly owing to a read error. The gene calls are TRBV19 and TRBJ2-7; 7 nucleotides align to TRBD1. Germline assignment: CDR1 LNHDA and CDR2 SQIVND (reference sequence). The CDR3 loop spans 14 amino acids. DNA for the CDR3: TGTGCCAGTAGTTACGGGACAGCGAAATACGGGCAGTACTTC. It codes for CASSYGTAKYGQYF.

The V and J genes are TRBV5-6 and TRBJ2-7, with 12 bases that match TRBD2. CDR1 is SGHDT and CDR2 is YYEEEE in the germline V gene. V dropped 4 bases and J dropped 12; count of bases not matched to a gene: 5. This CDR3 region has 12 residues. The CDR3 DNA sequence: TGTGCCAGCAGCGGGCTAGCGGGGGGGCCGTACTTC. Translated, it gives CASSGLAGGPYF.

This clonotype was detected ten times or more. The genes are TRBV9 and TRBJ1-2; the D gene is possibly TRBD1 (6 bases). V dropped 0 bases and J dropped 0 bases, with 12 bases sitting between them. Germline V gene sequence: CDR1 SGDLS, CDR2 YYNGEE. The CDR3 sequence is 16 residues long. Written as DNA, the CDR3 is TGTGCCAGCAGCGTAGGACAGGCACCTACTAACTATGGCTACACCTTC. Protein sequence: CASSVGQAPTNYGYTF.

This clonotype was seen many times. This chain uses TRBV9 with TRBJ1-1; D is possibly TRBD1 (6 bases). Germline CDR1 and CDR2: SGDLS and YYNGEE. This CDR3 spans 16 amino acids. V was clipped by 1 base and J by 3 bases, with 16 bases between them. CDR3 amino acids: CASSVIPQGPDTEAFF. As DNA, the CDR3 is TGTGCCAGCAGCGTAATCCCACAGGGCCCAGACACTGAAGCTTTCTTT.